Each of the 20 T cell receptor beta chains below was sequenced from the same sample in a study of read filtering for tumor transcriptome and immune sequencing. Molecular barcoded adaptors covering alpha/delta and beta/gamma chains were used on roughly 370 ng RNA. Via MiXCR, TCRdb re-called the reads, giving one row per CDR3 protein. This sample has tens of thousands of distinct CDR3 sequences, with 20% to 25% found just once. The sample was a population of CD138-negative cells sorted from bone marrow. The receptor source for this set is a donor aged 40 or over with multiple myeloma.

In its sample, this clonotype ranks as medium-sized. CDR3 amino acids: CASSLAQGPSYEQYF. Written as DNA, the CDR3 is TGTGCCAGCAGCTTAGCGCAGGGACCGTCCTACGAGCAGTACTTC. The chain has TRBV7-8 and TRBJ2-7, with D perhaps assigned TRBD1 or TRBD2 (5 bases each). The CDR3 is made up of 15 amino acids. The germline CDR1 and CDR2 sequences are SGHVS and FQNEAQ. Trimming left V 0 bases short and J 1 base short, with 10 bases between. The full variable domain, completed using reference TRBV7-8 and TRBJ2-7, is GAGVSQSPRYKVAKRGQDVALRCDPISGHVSLFWYQQALGQGPEFLTYFQNEAQLDKSGLPSDRFFAERPEGSVSTLKIQRTQQEDSAVYLCASSLAQGPSYEQYFGPGTRLTVT.

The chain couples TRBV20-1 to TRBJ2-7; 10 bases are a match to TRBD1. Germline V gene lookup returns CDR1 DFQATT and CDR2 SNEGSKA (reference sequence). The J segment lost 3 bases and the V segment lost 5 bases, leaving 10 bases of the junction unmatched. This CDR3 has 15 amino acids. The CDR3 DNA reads TGCAGTGCTTTCTCCCGAAGGACAGGGGGCTACGAGCAGTACTTC. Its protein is CSAFSRRTGGYEQYF.

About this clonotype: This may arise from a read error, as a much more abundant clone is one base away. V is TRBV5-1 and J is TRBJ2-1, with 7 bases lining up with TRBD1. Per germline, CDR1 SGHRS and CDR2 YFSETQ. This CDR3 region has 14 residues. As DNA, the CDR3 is TGCGGCAGCACTGCCTCAGGGGGATACAATGAGCAGTTCTTC. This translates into CGSTASGGYNEQFF.

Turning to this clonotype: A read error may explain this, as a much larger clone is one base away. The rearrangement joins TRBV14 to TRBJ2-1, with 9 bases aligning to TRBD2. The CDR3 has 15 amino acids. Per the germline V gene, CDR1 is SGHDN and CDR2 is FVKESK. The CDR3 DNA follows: TGTGCCAGCAGCCCAATGGGACTAGCACCCAATGAGCAGCTCTTC. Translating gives CASSPMGLAPNEQLF.

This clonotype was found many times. Here the CDR3 reads CASNYEGTGELFF. The CDR3 region has the DNA TGTGCCTCCAACTACGAAGGCACCGGGGAGCTGTTTTTT. The V and J genes are TRBV7-9 and TRBJ2-2; D remains ambiguous. Per the germline V gene, CDR1 is SEHNR and CDR2 is FQNEAQ (reference sequence). CDR3 size: 13 residues. Trimming left V 11 bases short and J 4 bases short, with 14 bases between.

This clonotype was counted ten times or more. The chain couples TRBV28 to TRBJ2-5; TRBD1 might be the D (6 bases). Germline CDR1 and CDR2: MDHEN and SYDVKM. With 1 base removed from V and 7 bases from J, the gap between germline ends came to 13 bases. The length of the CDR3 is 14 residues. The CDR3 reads CASSLYRVEVTQYF. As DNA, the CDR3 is TGTGCCAGCAGTTTATACAGGGTCGAGGTGACCCAGTACTTC. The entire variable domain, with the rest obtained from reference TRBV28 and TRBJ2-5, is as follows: DVKVTQSSRYLVKRTGEKVFLECVQDMDHENMFWYRQDPGLGLRLIYFSYDVKMKEKGDIPEGYSVSREKKERFSLILESASTNQTSMYLCASSLYRVEVTQYFGPGTRLLVL.

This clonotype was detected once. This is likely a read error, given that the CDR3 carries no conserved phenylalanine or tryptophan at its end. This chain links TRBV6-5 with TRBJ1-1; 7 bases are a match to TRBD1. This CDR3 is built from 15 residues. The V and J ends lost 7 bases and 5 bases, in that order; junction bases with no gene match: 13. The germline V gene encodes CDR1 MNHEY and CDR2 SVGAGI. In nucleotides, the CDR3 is TGTGCCAGCACTCACCCACGACAGGGTGGGACTGAAGCTTTCATT. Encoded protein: CASTHPRQGGTEAFI.

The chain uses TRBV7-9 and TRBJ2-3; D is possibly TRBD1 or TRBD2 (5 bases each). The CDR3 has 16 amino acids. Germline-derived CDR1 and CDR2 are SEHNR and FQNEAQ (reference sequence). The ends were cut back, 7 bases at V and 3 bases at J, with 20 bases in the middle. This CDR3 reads CASILGTGGGTDTQYF. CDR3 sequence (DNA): TGTGCCAGCATCCTCGGGACCGGTGGAGGTACAGATACGCAGTATTTT.

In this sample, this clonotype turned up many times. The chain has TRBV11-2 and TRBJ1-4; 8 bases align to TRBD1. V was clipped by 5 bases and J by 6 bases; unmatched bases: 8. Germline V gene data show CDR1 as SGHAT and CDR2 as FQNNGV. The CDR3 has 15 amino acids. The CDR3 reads CASSPRTGRDEKLFF. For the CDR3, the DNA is TGTGCCAGCAGCCCCCGGACAGGGCGGGATGAAAAACTGTTTTTT.

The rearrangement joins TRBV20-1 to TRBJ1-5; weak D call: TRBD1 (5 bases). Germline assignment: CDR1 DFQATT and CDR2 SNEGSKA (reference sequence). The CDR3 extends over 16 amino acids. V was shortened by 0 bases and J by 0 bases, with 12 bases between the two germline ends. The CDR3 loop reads CSARDGAGHSNQPQHF. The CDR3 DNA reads TGCAGTGCTAGAGATGGGGCAGGTCATAGCAATCAGCCCCAGCATTTT.

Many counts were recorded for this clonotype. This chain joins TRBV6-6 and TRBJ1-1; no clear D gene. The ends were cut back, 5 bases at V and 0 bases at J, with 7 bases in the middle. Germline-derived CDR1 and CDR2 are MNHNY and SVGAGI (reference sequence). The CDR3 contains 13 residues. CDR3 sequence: CASSEPLNTEAFF. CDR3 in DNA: TGTGCCAGCAGTGAACCCTTGAACACTGAAGCTTTCTTT.

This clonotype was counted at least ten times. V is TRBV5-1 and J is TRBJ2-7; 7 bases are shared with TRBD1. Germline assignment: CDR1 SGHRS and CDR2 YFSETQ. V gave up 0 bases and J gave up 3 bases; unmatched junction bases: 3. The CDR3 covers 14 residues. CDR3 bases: TGCGCCAGCAGCTTGGGGGACAGCTACTACGAGCAGTACTTC. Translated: CASSLGDSYYEQYF. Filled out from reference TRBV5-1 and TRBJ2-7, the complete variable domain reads KAGVTQTPRYLIKTRGQQVTLSCSPISGHRSVSWYQQTPGQGLQFLFEYFSETQRNKGNFPGRFSGRQFSNSRSEMNVSTLELGDSALYLCASSLGDSYYEQYFGPGTRLTVT.

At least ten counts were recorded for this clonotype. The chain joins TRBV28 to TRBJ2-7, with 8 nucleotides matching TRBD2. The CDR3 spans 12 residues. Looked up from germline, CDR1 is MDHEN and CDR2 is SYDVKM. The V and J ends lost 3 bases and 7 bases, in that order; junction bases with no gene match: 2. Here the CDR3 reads CASSLTSAEQYF. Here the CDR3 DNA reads TGTGCCAGCAGTTTGACTAGCGCGGAGCAGTACTTC.

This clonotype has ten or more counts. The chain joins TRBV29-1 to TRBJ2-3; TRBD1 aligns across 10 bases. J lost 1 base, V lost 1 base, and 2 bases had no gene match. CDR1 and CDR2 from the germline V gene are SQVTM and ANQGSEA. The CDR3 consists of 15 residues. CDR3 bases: TGCAGCGTTGAAGGAGGGACAGGGGGCACAGATACGCAGTATTTT. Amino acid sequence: CSVEGGTGGTDTQYF.

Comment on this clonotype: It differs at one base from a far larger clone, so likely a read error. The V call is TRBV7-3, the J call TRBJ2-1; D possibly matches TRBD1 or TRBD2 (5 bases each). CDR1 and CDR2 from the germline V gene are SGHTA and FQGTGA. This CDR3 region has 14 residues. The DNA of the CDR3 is TGTGCCAGCAGCTTAAGGGGGAGCACCAATGAGCAGTCCTTC. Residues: CASSLRGSTNEQSF. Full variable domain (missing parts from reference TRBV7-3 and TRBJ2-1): GAGVSQTPSNKVTEKGKYVELRCDPISGHTALYWYRQSLGQGPEFLIYFQGTGAADDSGLPNDRFFAVRPEGSVSTLKIQRTERGDSAVYLCASSLRGSTNEQSFGPGTRLTVL.

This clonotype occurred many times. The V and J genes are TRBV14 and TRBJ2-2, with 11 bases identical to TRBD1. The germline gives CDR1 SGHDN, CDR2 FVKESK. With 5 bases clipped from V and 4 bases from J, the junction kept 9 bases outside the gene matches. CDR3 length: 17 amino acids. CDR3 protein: CASSVRDRGFGTGELFF. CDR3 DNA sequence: TGTGCCAGCAGCGTCCGGGACAGGGGGTTTGGCACCGGGGAGCTGTTTTTT.

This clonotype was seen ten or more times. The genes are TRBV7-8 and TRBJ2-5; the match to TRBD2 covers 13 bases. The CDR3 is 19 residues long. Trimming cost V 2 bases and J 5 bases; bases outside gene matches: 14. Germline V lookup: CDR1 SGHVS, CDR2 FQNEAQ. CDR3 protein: CASSLTSGRASRRRETQYF. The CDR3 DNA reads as TGTGCCAGCAGCTTAACTAGCGGGAGGGCCTCAAGACGCCGGGAGACCCAGTACTTC.

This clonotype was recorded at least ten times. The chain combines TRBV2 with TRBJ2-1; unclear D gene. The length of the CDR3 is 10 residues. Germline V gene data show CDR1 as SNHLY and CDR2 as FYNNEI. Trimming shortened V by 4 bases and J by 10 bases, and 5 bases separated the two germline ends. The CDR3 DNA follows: TGTGCCAGCAGTGGTGTGGAGCAGTTCTTC. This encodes CASSGVEQFF.

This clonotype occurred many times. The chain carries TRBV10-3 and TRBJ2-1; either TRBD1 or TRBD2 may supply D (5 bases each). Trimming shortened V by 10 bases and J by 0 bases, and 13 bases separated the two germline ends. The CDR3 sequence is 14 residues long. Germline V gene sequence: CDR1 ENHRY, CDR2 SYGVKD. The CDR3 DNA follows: TGTGCCACCAAGGACACTAGCTCCTACAATGAGCAGTTCTTC. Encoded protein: CATKDTSSYNEQFF.

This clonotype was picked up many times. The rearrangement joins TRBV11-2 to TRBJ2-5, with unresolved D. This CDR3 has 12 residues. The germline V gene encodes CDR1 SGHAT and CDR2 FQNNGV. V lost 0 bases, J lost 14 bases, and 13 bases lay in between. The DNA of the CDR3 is TGTGCCAGCAGCTTAGAAGGGCATTATATTTACTTC. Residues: CASSLEGHYIYF.